This T cell receptor (beta chain) was observed in a study of OX40 agonist ivuxolimab in advanced cancers. Germline values: CDR1 SGHDN, CDR2 FVKESK. Trimming took 2 bases from V and 1 from J, leaving 11 bases between them. The CDR3 is 15 residues long. Baseline was the first blood sampling point, followed by cycle 4 day 1 and cycle 7 day 1. Some clones are missing from TCRdb's copy, which holds only in-frame ones; the method was immunoSEQ multiplex PCR. This sample yields about 54,000 clones, of which roughly four fifths are seen a single time; 1.2% belongs to the top ten. As regards this clone: Its antigen remains unidentified.

Study results and caveats: The authors also found low normalized T-cell clonal expansion in some nonresponders.

The input for sequencing was CD4+ or CD8+ T cells sorted from blood, taken in a trial of the OX40 agonist ivuxolimab. This TCR was sampled from an adult with an advanced solid tumor such as melanoma, head and neck, liver or kidney cancer. V usage is TRBV14 and J usage is TRBJ1-1; tentative D call: TRBD1 (6 bases). The CDR3 DNA reads as TGTGCCAGCAGCCAACAATCAGGGGAGAACACTGAAGCTTTCTTT. It codes for CASSQQSGENTEAFF.